Sequencing of this T cell receptor (beta chain) was carried out in a study of blood T cell repertoires in COVID-19. The method was immunoSEQ multiplex PCR; TCRdb's version includes in-frame clones alone and lacks a portion of them. The sample lists some 80,000 clones, under 80% occurring once. With 7 bases clipped from V and 2 bases from J, the junction kept 5 bases outside the gene matches. CDR1 is MNHEY, CDR2 SVGAGI, per germline. This CDR3 is built from 14 residues. By share, this clone counts as medium-sized. The TCR sequence derives from a human donor in a cohort sampled during active COVID-19. The J gene is TRBJ1-3, the V gene TRBV6-5, with 7 bases matching TRBD1. Sequencing was performed on peripheral blood. CDR3 nucleotides: TGTGCCAGCACAGGGGGAGGAACTGGAAACACCATATATTTT. It encodes CASTGGGTGNTIYF.